The 23 T cell receptor beta chains in this list originate from one sample, sequenced in a study of T cell repertoires in cytomegalovirus infection. MiXCR was run by TCRdb on the reads, yielding one entry per CDR3 protein. The repertoire holds about 76,000 distinct CDR3 sequences, with about 3.8% as singletons. The specimen sequenced was PBMCs. The receptors here all came from a human donor in good health (CMV status not recorded). Some clones in this sample may be carry-over from other donors' samples.

This clonotype showed up many times. The rearrangement links TRBV6-1 to TRBJ1-1; no reliable D call. Germline assignment: CDR1 MNHNS and CDR2 SASEGT. This CDR3 region has 15 residues. Trimming cost V 4 bases and J 4 bases, with 16 bases left between them. DNA of the CDR3: TGTGCCAGCAGTGGTTACGTCCCGAACCCCACTGAAGCTTTCTTT. Translating gives CASSGYVPNPTEAFF.

This clonotype has at least ten counts. V gene TRBV5-1 combines with J gene TRBJ2-5, with unresolved D. CDR3 length equals 12 residues. Germline-derived CDR1 and CDR2 are SGHRS and YFSETQ. The germline V and J ends were trimmed by 2 bases and 5 bases, with 7 bases remaining between them. CDR3 DNA: TGCGCCAGCAGCTTAGATCGTGAGACCCAGTACTTC. Translated: CASSLDRETQYF.

This clonotype was observed at least ten times. The gene calls are TRBV28 and TRBJ1-4, with TRBD1 as a possible D gene (6 bases). Germline CDR1 reads MDHEN; CDR2 reads SYDVKM. V dropped 2 bases and J dropped 8 bases, with 12 bases sitting between them. The CDR3 consists of 14 residues. In DNA form, the CDR3 reads TGTGCCAGCAGTTTAGCCAGGGGAGGCGAAAAACTGTTTTTT. It is translated as CASSLARGGEKLFF.

This clonotype has at least ten counts. The V gene is TRBV6-2 or TRBV6-3, the J gene TRBJ2-3; a weak D match, TRBD2 (8 bases). Germline values: CDR1 MNHEY, CDR2 SVGEGT. The V end lost 2 bases, the J end lost 5 bases, and 17 bases lay between the germline ends. This CDR3 comprises 16 residues. The CDR3 DNA reads as TGTGCCAGCAGTTACGTCGACAGGGCGGGAGGAGATACGCAGTATTTT. Translating gives CASSYVDRAGGDTQYF.

This clonotype came up many times. The rearrangement uses TRBV20-1 and TRBJ2-7; D tentatively fits TRBD1 or TRBD2 (6 bases each). Trimming pared 3 bases from V and 5 bases from J, leaving 17 bases between. Looked up from germline, CDR1 is DFQATT and CDR2 is SNEGSKA (reference sequence). This CDR3 is built from 14 residues. In DNA form, the CDR3 reads TGCAGTGCTAGGGGGGGACACTATAACAACGAGCAGTACTTC. Its translation is CSARGGHYNNEQYF.

At least ten counts were recorded for this clonotype. This chain connects TRBV30 to TRBJ2-7; possibly TRBD2 for D (5 bases). CDR1 GTSNPN and CDR2 SVGIG come from the germline V gene (reference sequence). The CDR3 totals 13 residues. Trimming left V 7 bases short and J 2 bases short, with 15 bases between. CDR3 sequence (DNA): TGTGCCTTCCGAGGGAGTAGACCCTACGAGCAGTACTTC. Its translation: CAFRGSRPYEQYF.

Ten or more counts support this clonotype. This rearrangement joins TRBV27 to TRBJ2-1, with a weak D call TRBD2 (5 bases). CDR1 and CDR2 (germline): MNHEY, SMNVEV (reference sequence). V was clipped by 5 bases and J by 4 bases, with 12 bases between them. CDR3 length: 14 residues. CDR3: CASSADGKYNEQFF. For the CDR3, the DNA is TGTGCCAGCAGTGCTGACGGGAAATACAATGAGCAGTTCTTC.

This clonotype has a count of ten or more. The chain carries TRBV20-1 and TRBJ2-2; the D gene is possibly TRBD2 (6 bases). Trimming took off 5 bases at V and 5 bases at J, with 15 bases between the two ends. Germline assignment: CDR1 DFQATT and CDR2 SNEGSKA (reference sequence). The CDR3 is 14 residues long. CDR3: CSAALATRTGELFF. CDR3 sequence (DNA): TGCAGTGCTGCCCTAGCGACCCGAACCGGGGAGCTGTTTTTT.

This clonotype was detected many times. V usage is TRBV6-1 and J usage is TRBJ1-6, with a possible D match to TRBD1 (5 bases). The ends were cut back, 5 bases at V and 6 bases at J, with 8 bases in the middle. The CDR3 consists of 13 residues. In germline, CDR1 is MNHNS, CDR2 SASEGT. In nucleotides, the CDR3 is TGTGCCAGCAGTTTGCAGGGTAATTCACCCCTCCACTTT. This sequence encodes CASSLQGNSPLHF.

This clonotype was detected many times. V is TRBV20-1 and J is TRBJ2-6; D ambiguous. CDR1 DFQATT and CDR2 SNEGSKA come from the germline V gene (reference sequence). Trimming removed 3 bases from V and 4 bases from J, with 13 bases in between. The CDR3 contains 15 residues. CDR3 residues: CSASAWVAGANVLTF. CDR3 DNA: TGCAGTGCTAGTGCCTGGGTCGCCGGGGCCAACGTCCTGACTTTC.

This clonotype was detected ten times or more. The genes are TRBV7-8 and TRBJ1-4; D unresolved. The CDR3 runs 17 residues. The V gene's germline CDR1 is SGHVS and CDR2 FQNEAQ. With 5 bases removed from V and 3 bases from J, the gap between germline ends came to 19 bases. CDR3 DNA: TGTGCCAGCAGCGCCCCCAGATTAGATAAAGCTAATGAAAAACTGTTTTTT. Its protein product is CASSAPRLDKANEKLFF.

This clonotype was seen repeatedly, ten times or more. The chain employs TRBV7-6 and TRBJ2-1, with 9 bases identical to TRBD1. CDR1 is SGHVS, CDR2 FNYEAQ, per germline. V gave up 1 base and J gave up 0 bases; unmatched junction bases: 10. This CDR3 is built from 19 residues. Written as DNA, the CDR3 is TGTGCCAGCAGCTTAGTGCCAACAGGGGGCAAAAACTCCTACAATGAGCAGTTCTTC. It yields the protein CASSLVPTGGKNSYNEQFF.

This clonotype was seen at least ten times. The CDR3 sequence is CASRLAGGKNLGQYF. In DNA form, the CDR3 reads TGTGCCAGCAGACTAGCGGGGGGAAAGAATCTTGGGCAGTACTTC. The chain employs TRBV12-3 or TRBV12-4 and TRBJ2-7; 12 positions agree with TRBD2. CDR3 length: 15 residues. Trimming took 6 bases from V and 9 from J; bases not matched to a gene: 12.

This clonotype was counted a few times. V is TRBV11-2 and J is TRBJ1-4; 9 nucleotides agree with TRBD1. V dropped 5 bases and J dropped 4; count of bases not matched to a gene: 5. CDR1 and CDR2 (germline): SGHAT, FQNNGV. CDR3 size: 15 residues. CDR3 sequence (DNA): TGTGCCAGCAGCACCTACAGGGGGCATAATGAAAAACTGTTTTTT. The encoded protein is CASSTYRGHNEKLFF.

Many counts were recorded for this clonotype. The rearrangement joins TRBV7-2 to TRBJ2-6; D remains unclear. V was cut by 1 base and J by 2 bases, with 6 bases left in between. CDR3 length: 15 residues. Germline V CDR1 and CDR2: SGHTA, FQGNSA. The CDR3 DNA reads as TGTGCCAGCAGCTTAGGTAGTCCTGGGGCCAACGTCCTGACTTTC. This sequence encodes CASSLGSPGANVLTF.

This clonotype was seen repeatedly, ten times or more. The rearrangement links TRBV10-3 to TRBJ2-5; 7 nucleotides agree with TRBD1. Trimming cost V 3 bases and J 5 bases; bases outside gene matches: 12. The germline V gene has CDR1 ENHRY and CDR2 SYGVKD. This CDR3 contains 16 residues. CDR3 protein: CAISDDYTGEWETQYF. DNA of the CDR3: TGTGCCATCAGTGACGATTATACAGGGGAATGGGAGACCCAGTACTTC.

This clonotype has ten or more counts. The CDR3 sequence: CATSDLGRGRSNEQFF. CDR3 DNA sequence: TGTGCCACCAGTGATTTGGGCAGGGGAAGATCGAATGAGCAGTTCTTC. The chain combines TRBV24-1 with TRBJ2-1; D possibly corresponds to TRBD1 (6 bases). Germline V gene data show CDR1 as KGHDR and CDR2 as SFDVKD. The CDR3 totals 16 residues. The V and J ends lost 0 bases and 7 bases respectively, with 15 bases between them.

This clonotype was seen at least ten times. This sequence joins TRBV7-3 and TRBJ2-3; D is ambiguous. V was clipped by 1 base and J by 8 bases, with 10 bases between them. Germline CDR1 and CDR2: SGHTA and FQGTGA. The CDR3 consists of 13 residues. As DNA, the CDR3 is TGTGCCAGCAGCTTAAATTTTATGAGTACGCAGTATTTT. This gives the protein CASSLNFMSTQYF.

Many counts were recorded for this clonotype. The rearrangement uses TRBV7-2 and TRBJ1-1, with a weak D call TRBD1 (6 bases). The V gene lost 1 base and the J gene lost 5 bases, with 23 bases spanning the gap. CDR1 and CDR2 from the germline V gene are SGHTA and FQGNSA. This CDR3 contains 18 residues. This CDR3 is CASSLEVALGRGGTEAFF. CDR3 DNA sequence: TGTGCCAGCAGCTTAGAGGTCGCGCTGGGCAGGGGAGGAACTGAAGCTTTCTTT.

This clonotype was seen repeatedly, ten times or more. The rearrangement links TRBV23-1 to TRBJ2-7; no firm D call. TRBV23-1 is identified as an open reading frame with a role that is uncertain. Trimming stripped 7 bases from V and 3 bases from J, with 22 bases between. This CDR3 region has 16 residues. In nucleotides, the CDR3 is TGCGCCAGCACTCCCGTCTCTCTCGTCGTCATCTACGAGCAGTACTTC. The encoded protein is CASTPVSLVVIYEQYF.

In its sample, this clonotype was seen many times. The chain links TRBV2 to TRBJ2-6; the D gene is possibly TRBD1 (5 bases). Trimming shortened V by 7 bases and J by 4 bases, and 20 bases separated the two germline ends. CDR1 and CDR2 from the germline V gene are SNHLY and FYNNEI. The CDR3 spans 17 residues. The CDR3 DNA reads TGTGCCAGCACCCTAGGATCCCAGGGCAGAGGGGCCAACGTCCTGACTTTC. Its translation: CASTLGSQGRGANVLTF. The full variable domain, its missing parts supplied by reference TRBV2 and TRBJ2-6, is EPEVTQTPSHQVTQMGQEVILRCVPISNHLYFYWYRQILGQKVEFLVSFYNNEISEKSEIFDDQFSVERPDGSNFTLKIRSTKLEDSAMYFCASTLGSQGRGANVLTFGAGSRLTVL.

This clonotype was seen at least ten times. This rearrangement joins TRBV28 to TRBJ1-2; unclear D gene. The CDR3 length is 14 residues. Trimming stripped 2 bases from V and 8 bases from J, with 15 bases between. Per the germline V gene, CDR1 is MDHEN and CDR2 is SYDVKM. Here the CDR3 reads CASSLTVYGVGYTF. DNA of the CDR3: TGTGCCAGCAGTTTAACTGTCTACGGGGTAGGCTACACCTTC.

This clonotype has ten or more counts. The rearrangement links TRBV3-1 to TRBJ2-7; unclear D gene. Deletions cut 8 bases from V and 3 bases from J, with 11 bases between. Germline values: CDR1 LGHDT, CDR2 YNNKEL (reference sequence). This CDR3 has 12 amino acids. The chain's CDR3 is CASARSVYEQYF. Here the CDR3 DNA reads TGTGCCAGCGCCAGAAGTGTCTACGAGCAGTACTTC.